The 26 T cell receptor beta chains reported below all come from one sample, sequenced in a study of cytomegalovirus exposure and HLA in healthy donors (dated by TCRdb to between 2016 and 2019). Libraries were prepared through the immunoSEQ multiplex PCR assay. TCRdb holds this immuneACCESS table with in-frame rearrangements only. Some clones are missing; in checked studies, unresolved V genes explain under half, and the rest has no known cause. A total of 76,000 or so clones appear in this sample, approximately 95% of them only once. The ten largest clonotypes hold approximately 2% of the sample. The sequenced sample consisted of PBMCs. All receptors come from a woman in her late teens or twenties in good health and CMV-seronegative.

V and J are TRBV27 and TRBJ2-1, with D unresolved. The germline V and J ends were trimmed by 0 bases and 8 bases, with 11 bases remaining between them. Germline V lookup: CDR1 MNHEY, CDR2 SMNVEV (reference sequence). This CDR3 region has 14 residues. CDR3 sequence: CASSLSPSPHEQFF. In DNA, the CDR3 is TGTGCCAGCAGTTTATCCCCCTCTCCCCATGAGCAGTTCTTC.

The CDR3 protein is CASSLTENYGYTF. Written as DNA, the CDR3 is TGTGCCAGCAGTTTAACGGAGAACTATGGCTACACCTTC. The V gene is TRBV27, the J gene TRBJ1-2; D remains ambiguous. The CDR3 is made up of 13 amino acids. Trimming cost V 2 bases and J 2 bases, with 6 bases left between them. CDR1 and CDR2 (germline): MNHEY, SMNVEV (reference sequence).

V is TRBV7-6 and J is TRBJ1-6; D not certain. Trimming shortened V by 2 bases and J by 7 bases, and 21 bases separated the two germline ends. The CDR3 length is 18 residues. The germline gives CDR1 SGHVS, CDR2 FNYEAQ. The CDR3 loop reads CASSLIPMEVSPNSPLHF. The CDR3 DNA follows: TGTGCCAGCAGCTTAATCCCTATGGAGGTCAGTCCAAATTCACCCCTCCACTTT.

This chain connects TRBV5-1 to TRBJ2-7, with a tentative D call TRBD2 (6 bases). The V end was cut by 5 bases, the J end by 2 bases, with 14 bases between. Germline CDR1 is SGHRS and CDR2 is YFSETQ. The CDR3 sequence is 14 residues long. The CDR3, as DNA: TGCGCCAGCAGTCGGGGGACGGGAGCCTACGAGCAGTACTTC. It codes for CASSRGTGAYEQYF.

V usage is TRBV6-1 and J usage is TRBJ2-5; D perhaps matches TRBD1 (6 bases). The CDR3 consists of 17 residues. Looked up from germline, CDR1 is MNHNS and CDR2 is SASEGT. Trimming cost V 1 base and J 5 bases, with 20 bases left between them. CDR3: CASSEVVGERGLETQYF. The DNA of the CDR3 is TGTGCCAGCAGTGAAGTGGTAGGGGAGAGGGGGTTGGAGACCCAGTACTTC.

This clone has a single count. The chain recombines TRBV30 with TRBJ1-1; 7 bases are a match to TRBD1. Germline V gives CDR1 GTSNPN, CDR2 SVGIG (reference sequence). V was pared by 0 bases and J by 4 bases, with 2 bases of the junction left unmatched. The CDR3 consists of 13 residues. The CDR3 protein is CAWSVQGRTEAFF. CDR3 bases: TGTGCCTGGAGTGTACAGGGGCGCACTGAAGCTTTCTTT.

The chain couples TRBV7-9 to TRBJ1-1; D is perhaps TRBD1 (5 bases). The CDR3 is 13 amino acids. Germline assignment: CDR1 SEHNR and CDR2 FQNEAQ (reference sequence). The V gene lost 2 bases and the J gene lost 6 bases, with 10 bases spanning the gap. The CDR3 sequence: CASSLWGDAEAFF. The CDR3 DNA follows: TGTGCCAGCAGCTTATGGGGGGACGCTGAAGCTTTCTTT.

The gene calls are TRBV7-9 and TRBJ1-1, with 8 bases aligning to TRBD1. Trimming cost V 5 bases and J 0 bases; bases outside gene matches: 5. CDR1 SEHNR and CDR2 FQNEAQ come from the germline V gene (reference sequence). This CDR3 comprises 15 residues. CDR3 DNA sequence: TGTGCCAGCAGCGAGAGACAGGGGATGAACACTGAAGCTTTCTTT. Its translation is CASSERQGMNTEAFF.

This chain joins TRBV2 and TRBJ2-5; maybe TRBD2 (6 bases). The V and J ends lost 4 bases and 14 bases respectively, with 17 bases between them. The CDR3 is 12 residues long. Per the germline V gene, CDR1 is SNHLY and CDR2 is FYNNEI. DNA of the CDR3: TGTGCCAGCAGTGCAGGACTACAAACCTTATACTTC. Translated, it gives CASSAGLQTLYF.

This clone was recorded once. The chain is built from TRBV5-4 and TRBJ2-1; 8 bases are shared with TRBD2. Germline CDR1 and CDR2: SGHNT and YYREEE (reference sequence). The CDR3 extends over 16 amino acids. J gave up 2 bases and V 0 bases, and 4 bases lay outside the gene matches. In DNA, the CDR3 is TGTGCCAGCAGCTTGGGGGCGCGGGAGGCCTACAATGAGCAGTTCTTC. This sequence encodes CASSLGAREAYNEQFF.

The chain combines TRBV2 with TRBJ1-2, with a weak D call TRBD1 (6 bases). Germline CDR1 and CDR2: SNHLY and FYNNEI. Trimming left V 1 base short and J 8 bases short, with 14 bases between. The CDR3 spans 14 residues. For the CDR3, the DNA is TGTGCCAGCAGTGAAGGAAATGGGGGCTTGGGCTACACCTTC. Translated: CASSEGNGGLGYTF.

This clone was picked up one time. The chain uses TRBV4-2 and TRBJ2-1; 9 bases align to TRBD1. Germline V gene data show CDR1 as LGHNA and CDR2 as YNFKEQ. CDR3 length: 16 amino acids. V trimming: 3 bases; J trimming: 7 bases; junction bases outside the gene matches: 10. The CDR3 spells CASSQSRDRVSNEQFF. DNA for the CDR3: TGTGCCAGCAGCCAGTCCAGGGACAGGGTATCAAATGAGCAGTTCTTC.

The chain links TRBV11-3 to TRBJ2-1, with 7 bases matching TRBD2. This CDR3 is 14 amino acids long. Germline V gene sequence: CDR1 SGHNT, CDR2 YENEEA. V gave up 0 bases and J gave up 9 bases; unmatched junction bases: 5. CDR3 DNA sequence: TGTGCCAGCAGCTTAGACAGGACTAGTCTTGAGCAGTTCTTC. Amino acids: CASSLDRTSLEQFF.

This clone was seen just once. The gene calls are TRBV4-1 and TRBJ1-2, with D possibly being TRBD1 (5 bases). CDR3 length: 15 amino acids. V lost 1 base, J lost 3 bases, and 12 bases lay in between. CDR1 is MGHRA and CDR2 is YSYEKL in the germline V gene. As DNA, the CDR3 is TGCGCCAGCAGCCAAGTAGGGGTCCCTGACTATGGCTACACCTTC. Encoded protein: CASSQVGVPDYGYTF.

This clone was picked up a small number of times. The chain couples TRBV5-1 to TRBJ1-3; maybe TRBD1 (5 bases). Trimming removed 4 bases at V and 0 bases at J, with 14 bases between. Germline CDR1 is SGHRS and CDR2 is YFSETQ. This CDR3 spans 16 amino acids. In DNA, the CDR3 is TGCGCCAGCAGCCGAGGGATGGGGGGCTCTGGAAACACCATATATTTT. Protein sequence: CASSRGMGGSGNTIYF.

The chain couples TRBV10-3 to TRBJ2-7, with a weak D call TRBD1 (6 bases). This CDR3 is built from 14 residues. Trimming stripped 6 bases from V and 0 bases from J, with 12 bases between. The germline V gene encodes CDR1 ENHRY and CDR2 SYGVKD. This CDR3 reads CAIRIRDNSYEQYF. The CDR3 DNA reads as TGTGCCATCAGGATCCGGGACAACTCCTACGAGCAGTACTTC.

V usage is TRBV27 and J usage is TRBJ2-2, with 9 bases aligning to TRBD2. Trimming removed 8 bases from V and 5 bases from J; junction bases left unmatched: 18. CDR3 length: 18 amino acids. Looked up from germline, CDR1 is MNHEY and CDR2 is SMNVEV (reference sequence). CDR3 sequence reads: CASCGLPEMAGGTGELFF. The CDR3 coding sequence is TGTGCCAGCTGTGGTCTTCCAGAGATGGCGGGGGGGACCGGGGAGCTGTTTTTT.

CDR3 nucleotide sequence: TGTGCCAGCAGTACTCAGCTAGCGGGAGGGTACGAGCAGTACTTC. This encodes CASSTQLAGGYEQYF. The J gene is TRBJ2-7, the V gene TRBV28; TRBD2 matches 12 bases. V trimming: 5 bases; J trimming: 4 bases; junction bases outside the gene matches: 6. The CDR3 contains 15 residues. The germline V gene has CDR1 MDHEN and CDR2 SYDVKM.

The chain carries TRBV7-9 and TRBJ2-1, with no clear D. Trimming took off 3 bases at V and 5 bases at J, with 8 bases between the two ends. The CDR3 totals 13 residues. Per germline, CDR1 SEHNR and CDR2 FQNEAQ (reference sequence). The DNA of the CDR3 is TGTGCCAGCAGCTTTTCGAGGCACAATGAGCAGTTCTTC. Translating gives CASSFSRHNEQFF.

The chain links TRBV11-2 to TRBJ2-2, with D hard to call. This CDR3 comprises 14 residues. V lost 3 bases and J lost 1, with 6 bases in between. Germline V gene data show CDR1 as SGHAT and CDR2 as FQNNGV. This CDR3 reads CASSLVQNTGELFF. Written as DNA, the CDR3 is TGTGCCAGCAGCTTGGTACAGAACACCGGGGAGCTGTTTTTT.

V usage is TRBV19 and J usage is TRBJ2-1; 7 bases line up with TRBD1. Per the germline V gene, CDR1 is LNHDA and CDR2 is SQIVND (reference sequence). The CDR3 consists of 13 residues. V trimming: 7 bases; J trimming: 8 bases; junction bases outside the gene matches: 8. CDR3 bases: TGTGCCAGTACCAATACAGGGGTTCATGAGCAGTTCTTC. Protein: CASTNTGVHEQFF.

V and J are TRBV2 and TRBJ2-7; 9 bases match TRBD2. Per germline, CDR1 SNHLY and CDR2 FYNNEI. This CDR3 is built from 14 residues. V lost 6 bases and J lost 6; bases outside the gene matches: 9. The CDR3 loop is CASRSSGDIGEQYF. CDR3 nucleotide sequence: TGTGCCAGCAGATCTAGCGGGGATATTGGCGAGCAGTACTTC.

The V call is TRBV11-2, the J call TRBJ1-1; 9 bases align to TRBD1. The CDR3 has 14 amino acids. With V trimmed by 5 bases and J by 3 bases, 4 bases remained unmatched. From germline, CDR1 is SGHAT and CDR2 FQNNGV. This CDR3 is CASSPWTGDTEAFF. The CDR3, as DNA: TGTGCCAGCAGCCCGTGGACAGGGGACACTGAAGCTTTCTTT.

The V call is TRBV15, the J call TRBJ2-5; TRBD2 aligns across 14 bases. Losses at the gene ends were 5 bases for V and 5 bases for J; bases not matched to a gene: 7. This CDR3 spans 16 amino acids. Per germline, CDR1 LNHNV and CDR2 YYDKDF (reference sequence). CDR3 protein: CATSEGLAGEWETQYF. Here the CDR3 DNA reads TGTGCCACCAGCGAGGGACTAGCGGGAGAGTGGGAGACCCAGTACTTC.

The CDR3 nucleotides read TGTGCCAGCAGTGTAGGTAGCGGGGGGTCGGATACGCAGTATTTT. The encoded protein is CASSVGSGGSDTQYF. The genes are TRBV6-1 and TRBJ2-3; the match to TRBD2 covers 10 bases. With 4 bases clipped from V and 6 bases from J, the junction kept 7 bases outside the gene matches. Germline V gene data show CDR1 as MNHNS and CDR2 as SASEGT. CDR3 length: 15 residues.

V gene TRBV7-9 combines with J gene TRBJ2-7; weak D call: TRBD1 (6 bases). The germline CDR1 and CDR2 sequences are SEHNR and FQNEAQ (reference sequence). The CDR3 is 12 residues long. Between the trimmed V and J ends, which lost 5 bases and 4 bases, there was a span of 9 bases. The CDR3 loop is CASSPGQYEQYF. For the CDR3, the DNA is TGTGCCAGCAGCCCAGGACAGTACGAGCAGTACTTC. Based on the CDR3 plus reference TRBV7-9 and TRBJ2-7, the full variable domain is DTGVSQNPRHKITKRGQNVTFRCDPISEHNRLYWYRQTLGQGPEFLTYFQNEAQLEKSRLLSDRFSAERPKGSFSTLEIQRTEQGDSAMYLCASSPGQYEQYFGPGTRLTVT.